This TCR beta chain originates from a study of shared clonotypes between healthy human individuals. Regarding the study as a whole: Sampling included only blood; tissue repertoires likely differ. Even with large depth, rarefaction showed that sorted-subset sequencing was incomplete.

Notes on this clone: Antigen unknown.

Terminally differentiated effector memory CD45RA+ cells were left out of the naive CD8 fraction, which was CD45RO-negative and positively selected for CCR7. Those who donated, Caucasian adults without exception, all lived in Nashville, Tennessee. The data were produced by immunoSEQ multiplex PCR, yet TCRdb's version contains in-frame clones alone and is incomplete. Among 2 million to 2.5 million clones listed, 93% were seen once. J lost 6 bases, V lost 1 base, and 6 bases had no gene match. The CDR3 sequence is 15 residues long. The germline V gene has CDR1 SEHNR and CDR2 FQNEAQ (reference sequence).

What was sequenced was naive CD8+ T cells from PBMCs. The TCR comes from a man in his late teens or twenties in good health. Some clones in this sample may be carry-over from other donors' samples. The V and J genes are TRBV7-9 and TRBJ1-5; 7 bases are a match to TRBD1. This CDR3 reads CASSLGTGISQPQHF. Written as DNA, the CDR3 is TGTGCCAGCAGCTTAGGGACAGGTATCAGTCAGCCCCAGCATTTT.